The present TCR beta chain was sequenced within a study of T-cell reconstitution after alpha-beta-depleted transplantation in children. Worth noting for this clonotype: What it recognizes is unknown.

Study results and limitations: After transplant, high TCRbeta diversity at day 60 in some patients arose from surviving recipient T cells and thymic progenitors. Where alpha-beta T cells came from about two months after transplant was reportedly several hundred expanded graft clones.

V lost 5 bases, J lost 4 bases, and 10 bases stayed unmatched. Germline V CDR1 and CDR2: MNHEY, SMNVEV (reference sequence). The CDR3 contains 15 residues. Preparation of the TCRbeta library used unique molecular identifiers. TCRdb independently ran MiXCR on the PCR reads; one entry per CDR3 protein. The table records some 600,000 distinct CDR3 sequences, roughly 13% of them present only once. The V and J genes are TRBV27 and TRBJ2-7; 8 nucleotides agree with TRBD2. Specimen: PBMCs, mostly from graft donor cells, collected 360 days after TCRalphabeta/CD19-depleted stem cell transplant. This TCR was recovered from a male patient under 18 who had a stem cell transplant for acute myeloid leukemia, so the T cells may come from the graft donor. The CDR3 bases are TGTGCCAGCAGTCCGGGGGGGACACCCCCTTACGAGCAGTACTTC. Protein product: CASSPGGTPPYEQYF.